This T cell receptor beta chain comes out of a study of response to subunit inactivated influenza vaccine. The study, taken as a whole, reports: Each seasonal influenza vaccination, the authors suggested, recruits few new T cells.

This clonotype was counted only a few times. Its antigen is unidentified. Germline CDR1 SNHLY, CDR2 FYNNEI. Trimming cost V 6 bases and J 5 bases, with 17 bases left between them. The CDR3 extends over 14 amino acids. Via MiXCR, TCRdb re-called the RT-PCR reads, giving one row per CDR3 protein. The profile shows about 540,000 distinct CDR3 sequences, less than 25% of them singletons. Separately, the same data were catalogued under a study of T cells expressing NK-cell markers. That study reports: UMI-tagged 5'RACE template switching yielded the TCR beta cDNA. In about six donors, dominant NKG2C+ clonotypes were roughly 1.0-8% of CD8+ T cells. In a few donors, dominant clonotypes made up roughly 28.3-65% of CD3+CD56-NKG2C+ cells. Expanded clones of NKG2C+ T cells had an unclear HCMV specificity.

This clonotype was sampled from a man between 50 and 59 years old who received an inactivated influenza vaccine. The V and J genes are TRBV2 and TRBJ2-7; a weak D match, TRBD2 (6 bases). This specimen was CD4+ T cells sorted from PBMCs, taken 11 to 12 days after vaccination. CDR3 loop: CASRRGLSTHEQYF. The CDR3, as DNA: TGTGCCAGCAGGCGGGGCTTGAGCACCCACGAGCAGTACTTC.